This TCR beta chain was identified in a study of blood T cell repertoires in COVID-19. In the study overall: In each case, the material was cDNA or gDNA derived from T cells, B-cell-depleted T cells, or PBMCs.

As originally analysed: Amplification of reference gene primers was used by the study to estimate nucleated cell counts. The protocol was immunoSEQ multiplex PCR, while the TCRdb copy is restricted to in-frame clones and leaves out a portion. The V and J calls and clone size come from that table; D and trimming were worked out from the DNA. The sample lists around 170,000 clones, roughly 70% occurring once. CDR3 length: 14 amino acids. Germline assignment: CDR1 SGHVS and CDR2 FQNEAQ. The germline V and J ends were trimmed by 8 bases and 1 base, with 14 bases remaining between them. V gene TRBV7-8 combines with J gene TRBJ1-2; D possibly corresponds to TRBD1 (6 bases). This sequence originates from a woman at least 80 years old with acute or convalescent COVID-19. The specimen was peripheral blood. CDR3 loop: CASSKNRVNYGYTF. The CDR3 nucleotides are TGTGCCAGCTCCAAAAACAGGGTTAACTATGGCTACACCTTC.